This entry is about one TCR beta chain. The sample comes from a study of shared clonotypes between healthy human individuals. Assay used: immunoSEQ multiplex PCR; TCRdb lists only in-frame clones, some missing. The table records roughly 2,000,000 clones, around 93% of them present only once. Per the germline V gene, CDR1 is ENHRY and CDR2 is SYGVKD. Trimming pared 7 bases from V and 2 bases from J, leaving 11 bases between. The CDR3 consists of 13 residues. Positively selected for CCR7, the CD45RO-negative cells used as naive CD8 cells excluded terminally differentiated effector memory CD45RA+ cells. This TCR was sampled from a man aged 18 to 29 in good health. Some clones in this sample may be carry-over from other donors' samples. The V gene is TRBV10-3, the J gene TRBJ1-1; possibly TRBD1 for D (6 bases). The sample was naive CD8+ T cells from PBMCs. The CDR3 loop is CAITRGVNTEAFF. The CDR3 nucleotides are TGTGCCATCACCAGGGGTGTCAACACTGAAGCTTTCTTT.